The present T cell receptor beta chain was sequenced within a study of beta chain features in type 1 diabetes. Since all of the isolated RNA was reverse transcribed, expressed TCRB transcripts were what got sequenced. The assay was immunoSEQ multiplex PCR, and TCRdb's table has in-frame clones only and misses some. This table has more than 300,000 clones, over 10% appearing once. The CDR3 sequence is 13 residues long. V was clipped by 1 base and J by 10 bases, with 11 bases between them. Germline CDR1 is SGHTA and CDR2 is FQGNSA. Once sorted, every population was more than 95% pure. V gene TRBV7-2 combines with J gene TRBJ2-1; no definite D call. The origin of this receptor is a man aged 18-30 years in good health. The sequenced material came from naive CD4+ T cells from blood. The CDR3 region is CASSLELDREQFF. CDR3 nucleotide sequence: TGTGCCAGCAGCTTAGAGCTAGATCGGGAGCAGTTCTTC.